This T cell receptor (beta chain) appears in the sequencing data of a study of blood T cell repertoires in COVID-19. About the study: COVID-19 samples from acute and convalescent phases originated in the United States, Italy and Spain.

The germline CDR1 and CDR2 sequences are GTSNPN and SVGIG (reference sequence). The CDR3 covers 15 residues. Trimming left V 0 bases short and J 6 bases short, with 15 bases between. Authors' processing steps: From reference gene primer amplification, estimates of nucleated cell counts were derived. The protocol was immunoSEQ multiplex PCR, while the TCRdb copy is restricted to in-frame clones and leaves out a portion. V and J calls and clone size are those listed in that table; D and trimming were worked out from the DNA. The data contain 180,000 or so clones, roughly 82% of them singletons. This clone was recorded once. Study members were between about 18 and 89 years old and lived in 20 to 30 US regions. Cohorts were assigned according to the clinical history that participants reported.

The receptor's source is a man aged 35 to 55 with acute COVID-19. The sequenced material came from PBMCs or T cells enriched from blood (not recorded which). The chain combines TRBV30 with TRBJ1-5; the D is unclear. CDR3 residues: CAWSVSRFFRQPQHF. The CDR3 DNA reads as TGTGCCTGGAGTGTATCTCGGTTTTTTCGTCAGCCCCAGCATTTT.